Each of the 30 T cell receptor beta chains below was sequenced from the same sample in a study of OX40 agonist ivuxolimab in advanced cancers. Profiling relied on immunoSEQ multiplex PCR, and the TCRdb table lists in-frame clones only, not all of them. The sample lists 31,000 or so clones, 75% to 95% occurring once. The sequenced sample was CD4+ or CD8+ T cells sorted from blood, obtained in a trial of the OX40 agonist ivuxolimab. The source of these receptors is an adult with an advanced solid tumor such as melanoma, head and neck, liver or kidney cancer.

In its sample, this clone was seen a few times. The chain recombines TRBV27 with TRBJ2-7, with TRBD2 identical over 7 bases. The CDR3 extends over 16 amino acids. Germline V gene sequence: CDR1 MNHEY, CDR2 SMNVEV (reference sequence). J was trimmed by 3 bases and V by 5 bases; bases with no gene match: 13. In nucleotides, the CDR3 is TGTGCCAGCAGTCCTTTGGGGGGGTCGACGTACTACGAGCAGTACTTC. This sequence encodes CASSPLGGSTYYEQYF.

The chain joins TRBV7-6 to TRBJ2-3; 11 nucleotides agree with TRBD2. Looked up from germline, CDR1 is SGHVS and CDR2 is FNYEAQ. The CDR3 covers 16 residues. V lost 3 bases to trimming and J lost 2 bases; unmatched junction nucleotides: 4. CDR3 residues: CASSFLAGGLTDTQYF. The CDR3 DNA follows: TGTGCCAGCAGCTTCCTAGCGGGGGGACTCACAGATACGCAGTATTTT.

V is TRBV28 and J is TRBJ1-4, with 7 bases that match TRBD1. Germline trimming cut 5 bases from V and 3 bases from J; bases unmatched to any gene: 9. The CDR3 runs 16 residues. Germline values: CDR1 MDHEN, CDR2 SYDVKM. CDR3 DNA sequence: TGTGCCAGCAGTCTAGAGACAGGGAGGCCTAATGAAAAACTGTTTTTT. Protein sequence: CASSLETGRPNEKLFF. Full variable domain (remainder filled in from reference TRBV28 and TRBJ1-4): DVKVTQSSRYLVKRTGEKVFLECVQDMDHENMFWYRQDPGLGLRLIYFSYDVKMKEKGDIPEGYSVSREKKERFSLILESASTNQTSMYLCASSLETGRPNEKLFFGSGTQLSVL.

The CDR3 bases are TGTGCCACCAGCAAAACCGGGACTAGGCCCTACGAGCAGTACTTC. Amino acid sequence: CATSKTGTRPYEQYF. The chain has TRBV15 and TRBJ2-7, with 8 nucleotides matching TRBD2. This CDR3 has 15 amino acids. V lost 4 bases, J lost 2 bases, and 7 bases stayed unmatched. Germline values: CDR1 LNHNV, CDR2 YYDKDF (reference sequence).

CDR3 protein: CASSLVLGGQGDEKLFF. The CDR3 region has the DNA TGTGCCAGCAGCTTAGTTTTGGGTGGACAGGGGGACGAAAAACTGTTTTTT. V usage is TRBV7-9 and J usage is TRBJ1-4; 10 bases agree with TRBD1. Germline-derived CDR1 and CDR2 are SEHNR and FQNEAQ (reference sequence). With V trimmed by 1 base and J by 8 bases, 10 bases remained unmatched. CDR3 length: 17 residues.

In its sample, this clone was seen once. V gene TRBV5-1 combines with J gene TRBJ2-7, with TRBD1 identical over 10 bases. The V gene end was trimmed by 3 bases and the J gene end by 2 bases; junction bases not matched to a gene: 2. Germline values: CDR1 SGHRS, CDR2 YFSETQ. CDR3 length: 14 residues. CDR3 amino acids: CASSWTGGTYEQYF. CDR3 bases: TGCGCCAGCAGCTGGACAGGGGGTACCTACGAGCAGTACTTC.

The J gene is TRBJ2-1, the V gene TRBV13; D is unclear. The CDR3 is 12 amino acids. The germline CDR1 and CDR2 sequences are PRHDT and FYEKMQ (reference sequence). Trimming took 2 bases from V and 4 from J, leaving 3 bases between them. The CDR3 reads CASSLLYNEQFF. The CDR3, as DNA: TGTGCCAGCAGCTTATTGTACAATGAGCAGTTCTTC.

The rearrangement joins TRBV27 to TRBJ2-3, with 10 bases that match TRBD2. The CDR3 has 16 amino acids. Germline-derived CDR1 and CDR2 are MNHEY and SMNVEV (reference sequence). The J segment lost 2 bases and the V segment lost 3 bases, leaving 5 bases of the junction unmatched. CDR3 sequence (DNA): TGTGCCAGCAGTTTCCTAGCGGGAGTACTCACAGATACGCAGTATTTT. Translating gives CASSFLAGVLTDTQYF.

The CDR3 sequence is CASSQDTMNTEAFF. The CDR3 DNA follows: TGTGCCAGCAGTCAGGACACCATGAACACTGAAGCTTTCTTT. The chain employs TRBV27 and TRBJ1-1; TRBD1 is a possible D gene (5 bases). The V gene lost 5 bases and the J gene lost 0 bases, with 10 bases spanning the gap. This CDR3 is built from 14 residues. Per the germline V gene, CDR1 is MNHEY and CDR2 is SMNVEV (reference sequence).

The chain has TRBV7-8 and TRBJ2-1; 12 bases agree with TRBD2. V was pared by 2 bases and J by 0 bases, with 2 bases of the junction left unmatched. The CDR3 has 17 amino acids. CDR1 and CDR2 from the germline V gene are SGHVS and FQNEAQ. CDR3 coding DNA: TGTGCCAGCAGCTTATCGACTAGCGGGAGCTCCTACAATGAGCAGTTCTTC. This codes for CASSLSTSGSSYNEQFF.

The chain's CDR3 is CASSELLAGGYEQYF. DNA of the CDR3: TGTGCCAGCAGTGAATTACTAGCGGGAGGGTACGAGCAGTACTTC. J is TRBJ2-7 and V is TRBV25-1; 13 bases fit TRBD2. CDR1 MGHDK and CDR2 SYGVNS come from the germline V gene. This CDR3 spans 15 amino acids. V trimming: 1 base; J trimming: 4 bases; junction bases outside the gene matches: 1.

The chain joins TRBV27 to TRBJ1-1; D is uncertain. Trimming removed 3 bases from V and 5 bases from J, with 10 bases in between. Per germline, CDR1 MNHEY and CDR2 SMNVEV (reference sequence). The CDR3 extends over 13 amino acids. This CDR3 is CASSFQGSTEAFF. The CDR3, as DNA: TGTGCCAGCAGTTTCCAAGGGTCAACTGAAGCTTTCTTT.

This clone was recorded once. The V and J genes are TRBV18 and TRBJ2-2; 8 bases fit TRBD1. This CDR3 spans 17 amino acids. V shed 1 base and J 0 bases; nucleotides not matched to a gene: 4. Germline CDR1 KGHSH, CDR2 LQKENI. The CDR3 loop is CASSPLTGGTNTGELFF. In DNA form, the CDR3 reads TGTGCCAGCTCACCACTTACAGGGGGAACGAACACCGGGGAGCTGTTTTTT.

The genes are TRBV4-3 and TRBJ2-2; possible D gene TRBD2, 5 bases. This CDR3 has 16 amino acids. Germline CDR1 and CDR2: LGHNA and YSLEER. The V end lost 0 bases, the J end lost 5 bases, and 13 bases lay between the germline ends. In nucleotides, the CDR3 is TGCGCCAGCAGCCAAGATCAATACGGGGTGACCGGGGAGCTGTTTTTT. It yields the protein CASSQDQYGVTGELFF.

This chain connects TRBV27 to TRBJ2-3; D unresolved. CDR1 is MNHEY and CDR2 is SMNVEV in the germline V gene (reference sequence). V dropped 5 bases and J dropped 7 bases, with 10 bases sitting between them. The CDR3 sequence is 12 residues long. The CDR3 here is CASSTSPHTQYF. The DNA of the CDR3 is TGTGCCAGCAGTACGTCCCCCCATACGCAGTATTTT.

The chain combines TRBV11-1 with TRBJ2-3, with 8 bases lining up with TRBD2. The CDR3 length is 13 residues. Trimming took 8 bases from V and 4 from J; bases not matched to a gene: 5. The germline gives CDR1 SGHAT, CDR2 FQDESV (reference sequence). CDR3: CASQKTSADTQYF. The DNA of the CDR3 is TGTGCCAGCCAGAAGACTAGCGCAGATACGCAGTATTTT.

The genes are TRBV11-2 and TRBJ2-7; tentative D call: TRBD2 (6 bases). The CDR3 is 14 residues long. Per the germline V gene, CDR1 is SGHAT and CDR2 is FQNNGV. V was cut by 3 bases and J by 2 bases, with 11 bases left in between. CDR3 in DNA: TGTGCCAGCAGCTTGGGACCGGGGGCCTACGAGCAGTACTTC. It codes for CASSLGPGAYEQYF.

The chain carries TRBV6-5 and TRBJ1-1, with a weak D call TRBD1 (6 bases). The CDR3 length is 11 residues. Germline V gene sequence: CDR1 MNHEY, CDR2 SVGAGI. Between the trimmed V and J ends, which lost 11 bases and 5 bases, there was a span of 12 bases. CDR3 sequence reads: CAAVGGTEAFF. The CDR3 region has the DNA TGTGCCGCAGTAGGGGGTACTGAAGCTTTCTTT.

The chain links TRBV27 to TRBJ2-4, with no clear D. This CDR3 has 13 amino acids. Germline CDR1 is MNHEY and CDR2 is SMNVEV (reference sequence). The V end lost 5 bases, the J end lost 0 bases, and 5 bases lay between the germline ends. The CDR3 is CASSDLAKNIQYF. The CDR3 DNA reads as TGTGCCAGCAGTGACCTAGCCAAAAACATTCAGTACTTC.

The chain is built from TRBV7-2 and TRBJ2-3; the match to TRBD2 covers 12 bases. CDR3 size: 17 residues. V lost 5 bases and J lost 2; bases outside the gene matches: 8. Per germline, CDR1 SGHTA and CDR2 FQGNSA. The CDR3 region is CASSPWGLAGDTDTQYF. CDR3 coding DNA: TGTGCCAGCAGCCCATGGGGACTAGCGGGTGACACAGATACGCAGTATTTT. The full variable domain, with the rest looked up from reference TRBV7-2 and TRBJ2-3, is GAGVSQSPSNKVTEKGKDVELRCDPISGHTALYWYRQSLGQGLEFLIYFQGNSAPDKSGLPSDRFSAERTGGSVSTLTIQRTQQEDSAVYLCASSPWGLAGDTDTQYFGPGTRLTVL.

Written as DNA, the CDR3 is TGTGCCAGCAGTGGGACTAGCGGCTACGAGCAGTACTTC. It translates to CASSGTSGYEQYF. V usage is TRBV27 and J usage is TRBJ2-7; 11 nucleotides align to TRBD2. The CDR3 consists of 13 residues. The junction had 0 bases not matched to a gene; V was cut back by 5 bases and J by 3 bases. Germline assignment: CDR1 MNHEY and CDR2 SMNVEV (reference sequence).

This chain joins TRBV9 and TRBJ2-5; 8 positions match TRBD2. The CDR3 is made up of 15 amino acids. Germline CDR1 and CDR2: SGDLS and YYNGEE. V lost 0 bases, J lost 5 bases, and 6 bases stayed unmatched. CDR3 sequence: CASSVVPGGWETQYF. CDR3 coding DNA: TGTGCCAGCAGCGTAGTTCCGGGAGGGTGGGAGACCCAGTACTTC.

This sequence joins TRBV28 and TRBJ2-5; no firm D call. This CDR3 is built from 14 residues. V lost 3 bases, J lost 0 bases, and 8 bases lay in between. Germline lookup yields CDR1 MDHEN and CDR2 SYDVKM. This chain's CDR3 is CASSFFSNQETQYF. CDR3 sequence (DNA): TGTGCCAGCAGTTTCTTTTCAAACCAAGAGACCCAGTACTTC.

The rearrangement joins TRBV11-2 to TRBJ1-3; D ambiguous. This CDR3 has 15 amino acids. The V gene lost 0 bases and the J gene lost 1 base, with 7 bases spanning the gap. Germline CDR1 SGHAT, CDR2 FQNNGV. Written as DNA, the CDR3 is TGTGCCAGCAGCTTAGAACTGATATCTGGAAACACCATATATTTT. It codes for CASSLELISGNTIYF.

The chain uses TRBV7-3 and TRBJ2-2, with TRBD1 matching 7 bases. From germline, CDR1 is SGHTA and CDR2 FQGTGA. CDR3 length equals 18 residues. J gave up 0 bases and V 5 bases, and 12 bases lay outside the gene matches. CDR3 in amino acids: CASSIGGSDVSNTGELFF. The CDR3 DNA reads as TGTGCCAGCAGCATAGGGGGCTCGGACGTCTCGAACACCGGGGAGCTGTTTTTT. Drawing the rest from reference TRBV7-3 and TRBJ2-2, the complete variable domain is GAGVSQTPSNKVTEKGKYVELRCDPISGHTALYWYRQSLGQGPEFLIYFQGTGAADDSGLPNDRFFAVRPEGSVSTLKIQRTERGDSAVYLCASSIGGSDVSNTGELFFGEGSRLTVL.

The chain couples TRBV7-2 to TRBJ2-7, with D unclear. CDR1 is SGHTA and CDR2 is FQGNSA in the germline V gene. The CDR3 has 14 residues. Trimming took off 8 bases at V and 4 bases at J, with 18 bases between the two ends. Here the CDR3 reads CASRSSADLYEQYV. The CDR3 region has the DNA TGTGCCAGCCGAAGCAGCGCGGACCTTTACGAGCAGTACGTC.

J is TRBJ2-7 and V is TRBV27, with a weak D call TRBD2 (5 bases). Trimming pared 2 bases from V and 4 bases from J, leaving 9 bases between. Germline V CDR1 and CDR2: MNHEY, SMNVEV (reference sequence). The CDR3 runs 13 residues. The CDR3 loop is CASSLRGLYEQYF. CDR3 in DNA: TGTGCCAGCAGTTTACGCGGGCTATACGAGCAGTACTTC.

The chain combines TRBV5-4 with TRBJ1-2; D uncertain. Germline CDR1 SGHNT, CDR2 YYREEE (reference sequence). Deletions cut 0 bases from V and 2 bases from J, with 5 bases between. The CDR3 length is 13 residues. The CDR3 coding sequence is TGTGCCAGCAGCTTGGAGTTGAACTATGGCTACACCTTC. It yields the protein CASSLELNYGYTF.

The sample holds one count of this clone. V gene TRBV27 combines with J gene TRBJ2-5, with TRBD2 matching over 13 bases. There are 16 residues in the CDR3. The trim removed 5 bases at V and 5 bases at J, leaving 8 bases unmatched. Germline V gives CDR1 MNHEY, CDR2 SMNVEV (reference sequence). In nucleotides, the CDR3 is TGTGCCAGCAGTCGGACTAGCGGGAGCCACCCGGAGACCCAGTACTTC. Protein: CASSRTSGSHPETQYF.

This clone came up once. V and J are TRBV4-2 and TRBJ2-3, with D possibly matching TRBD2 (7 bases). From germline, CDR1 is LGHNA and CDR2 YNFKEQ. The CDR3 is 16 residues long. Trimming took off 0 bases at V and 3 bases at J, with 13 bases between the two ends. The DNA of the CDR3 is TGTGCCAGCAGCCAAGAGTCGGGGGGCGAGACAGATACGCAGTATTTT. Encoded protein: CASSQESGGETDTQYF.